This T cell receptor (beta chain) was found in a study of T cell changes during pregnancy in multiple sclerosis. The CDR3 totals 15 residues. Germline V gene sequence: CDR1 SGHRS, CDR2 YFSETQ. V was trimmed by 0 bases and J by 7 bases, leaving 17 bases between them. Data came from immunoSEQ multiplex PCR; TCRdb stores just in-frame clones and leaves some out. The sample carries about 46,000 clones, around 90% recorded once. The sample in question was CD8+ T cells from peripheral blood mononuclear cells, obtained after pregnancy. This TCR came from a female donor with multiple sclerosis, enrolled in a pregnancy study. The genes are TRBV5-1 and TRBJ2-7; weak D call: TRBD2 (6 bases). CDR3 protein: CASSLVSPLAEEQYF. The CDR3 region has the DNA TGCGCCAGCAGCTTGGTGTCCCCACTAGCAGAGGAGCAGTACTTC.